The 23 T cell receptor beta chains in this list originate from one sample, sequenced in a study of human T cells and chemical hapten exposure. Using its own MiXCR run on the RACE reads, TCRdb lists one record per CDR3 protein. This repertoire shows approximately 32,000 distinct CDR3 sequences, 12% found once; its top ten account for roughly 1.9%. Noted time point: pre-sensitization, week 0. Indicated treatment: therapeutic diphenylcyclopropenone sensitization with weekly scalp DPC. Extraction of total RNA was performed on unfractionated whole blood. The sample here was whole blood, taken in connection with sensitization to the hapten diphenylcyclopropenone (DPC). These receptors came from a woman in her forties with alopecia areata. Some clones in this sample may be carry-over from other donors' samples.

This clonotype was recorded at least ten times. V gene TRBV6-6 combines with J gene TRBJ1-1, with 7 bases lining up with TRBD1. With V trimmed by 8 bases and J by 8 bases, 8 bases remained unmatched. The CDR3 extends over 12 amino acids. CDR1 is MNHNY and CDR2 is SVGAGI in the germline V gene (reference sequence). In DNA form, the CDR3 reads TGTGCCAGCGGGAAACAGGACAGGGAAGCTTTCTTT. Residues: CASGKQDREAFF.

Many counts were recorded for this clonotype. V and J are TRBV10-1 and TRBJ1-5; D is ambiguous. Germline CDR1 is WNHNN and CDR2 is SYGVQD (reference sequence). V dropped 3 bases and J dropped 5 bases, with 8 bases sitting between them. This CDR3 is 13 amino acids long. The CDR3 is CASSERMDQPQHF. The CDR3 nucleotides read TGCGCCAGCAGTGAACGGATGGATCAGCCCCAGCATTTT.

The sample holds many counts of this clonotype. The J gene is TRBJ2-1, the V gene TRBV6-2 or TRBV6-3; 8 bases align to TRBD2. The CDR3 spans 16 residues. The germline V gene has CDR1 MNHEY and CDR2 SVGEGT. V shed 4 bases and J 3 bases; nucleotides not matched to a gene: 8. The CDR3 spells CASSFILAEYYNEQFF. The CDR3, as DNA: TGTGCCAGCAGTTTCATACTAGCGGAGTACTACAATGAGCAGTTCTTC.

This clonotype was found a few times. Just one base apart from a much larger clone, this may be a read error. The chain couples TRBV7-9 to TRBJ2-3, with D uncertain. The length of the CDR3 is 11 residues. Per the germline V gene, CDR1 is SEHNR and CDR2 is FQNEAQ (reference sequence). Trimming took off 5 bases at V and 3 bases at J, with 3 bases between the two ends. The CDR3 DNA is TGTGCCAGCAGCGCGACAGATACGCAGTATTTT. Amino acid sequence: CASSATDTQYF.

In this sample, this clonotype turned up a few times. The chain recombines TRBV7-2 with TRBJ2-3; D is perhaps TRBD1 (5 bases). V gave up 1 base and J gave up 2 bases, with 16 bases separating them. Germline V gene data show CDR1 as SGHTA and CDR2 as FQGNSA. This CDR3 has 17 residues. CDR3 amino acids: CASSLVGPQQATDTQYF. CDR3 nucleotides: TGTGCCAGCAGCTTAGTGGGGCCGCAACAGGCCACAGATACGCAGTATTTT. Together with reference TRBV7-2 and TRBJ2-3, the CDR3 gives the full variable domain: GAGVSQSPSNKVTEKGKDVELRCDPISGHTALYWYRQSLGQGLEFLIYFQGNSAPDKSGLPSDRFSAERTGGSVSTLTIQRTQQEDSAVYLCASSLVGPQQATDTQYFGPGTRLTVL.

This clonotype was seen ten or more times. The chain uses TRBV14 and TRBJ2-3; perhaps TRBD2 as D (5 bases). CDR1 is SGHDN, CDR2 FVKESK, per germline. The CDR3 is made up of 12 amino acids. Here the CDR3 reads CTSGLLTDTQYF. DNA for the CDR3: TGTACAAGCGGTCTGCTCACAGATACGCAGTATTTT.

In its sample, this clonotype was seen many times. The CDR3 spells CASTPGLAHEQFF. As DNA, the CDR3 is TGTGCCAGCACCCCGGGACTAGCCCATGAGCAGTTCTTC. This rearrangement joins TRBV6-2 or TRBV6-3 to TRBJ2-1, with 9 bases aligning to TRBD2. Trimming took 7 bases from V and 8 from J; bases not matched to a gene: 6. The CDR3 totals 13 residues. The germline V gene has CDR1 MNHEY and CDR2 SVGEGT.

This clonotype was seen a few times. The CDR3 loop reads CASSDGGEELFF. Here the CDR3 DNA reads TGCGCCAGCAGTGATGGGGGCGAGGAGCTGTTTTTT. V is TRBV10-2 and J is TRBJ2-2, with D tentatively TRBD1 (6 bases). Trimming removed 3 bases at V and 10 bases at J, with 9 bases between. Per the germline V gene, CDR1 is WSHSY and CDR2 is SAAADI. The CDR3 contains 12 residues.

CDR3 loop: CASSAPGLAGGPSEQYF. The CDR3, as DNA: TGTGCCAGCAGTGCACCGGGACTAGCGGGGGGGCCCAGCGAGCAGTACTTC. The chain has TRBV6-5 and TRBJ2-7; TRBD2 agrees at 16 bases. The germline V gene encodes CDR1 MNHEY and CDR2 SVGAGI. Unmatched junction bases numbered 10, after V lost 5 bases and J lost 6 bases. The CDR3 runs to 17 residues.

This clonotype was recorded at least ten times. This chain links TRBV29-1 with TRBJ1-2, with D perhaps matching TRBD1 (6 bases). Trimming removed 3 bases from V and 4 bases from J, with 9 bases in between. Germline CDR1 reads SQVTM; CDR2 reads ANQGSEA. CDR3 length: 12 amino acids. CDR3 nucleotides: TGCAGCGTTGACATAGGGGGCTATGGCTACACCTTC. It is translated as CSVDIGGYGYTF.

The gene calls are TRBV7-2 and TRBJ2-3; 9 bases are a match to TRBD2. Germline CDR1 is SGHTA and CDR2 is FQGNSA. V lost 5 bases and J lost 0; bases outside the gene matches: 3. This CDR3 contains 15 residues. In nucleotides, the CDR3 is TGTGCCAGCAGCCGACTAGCGGTGAGCACAGATACGCAGTATTTT. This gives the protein CASSRLAVSTDTQYF.

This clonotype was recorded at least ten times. In DNA, the CDR3 is TGTGCCAGTAGTATCCAGACAGGTCGGTGGCAGGGCTACACCTTC. Amino acids: CASSIQTGRWQGYTF. The gene calls are TRBV19 and TRBJ1-2, with a tentative D call TRBD1 (6 bases). Germline V gene lookup returns CDR1 LNHDA and CDR2 SQIVND (reference sequence). The length of the CDR3 is 15 residues. V was clipped by 3 bases and J by 8 bases, with 19 bases between them.

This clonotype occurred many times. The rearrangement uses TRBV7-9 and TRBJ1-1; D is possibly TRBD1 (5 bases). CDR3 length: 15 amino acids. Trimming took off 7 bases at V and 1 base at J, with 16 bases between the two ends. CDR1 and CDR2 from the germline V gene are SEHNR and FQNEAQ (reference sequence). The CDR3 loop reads CASTHPGPTNTEAFF. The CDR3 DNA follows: TGTGCCAGCACTCACCCGGGACCGACGAACACTGAAGCTTTCTTT.

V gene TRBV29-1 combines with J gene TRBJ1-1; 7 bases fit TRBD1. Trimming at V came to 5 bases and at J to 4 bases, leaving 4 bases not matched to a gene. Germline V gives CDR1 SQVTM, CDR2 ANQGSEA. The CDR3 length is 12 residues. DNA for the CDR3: TGCAGCGTTCGACAGGGAAGCACTGAAGCTTTCTTT. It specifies CSVRQGSTEAFF.

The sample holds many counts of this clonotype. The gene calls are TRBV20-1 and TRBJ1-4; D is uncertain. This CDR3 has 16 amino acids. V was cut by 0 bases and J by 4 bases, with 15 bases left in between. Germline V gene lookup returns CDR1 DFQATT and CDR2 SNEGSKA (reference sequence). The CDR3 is CSARDPTVSSNEKLFF. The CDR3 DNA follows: TGCAGTGCTAGAGACCCCACAGTTTCGAGTAATGAAAAACTGTTTTTT.

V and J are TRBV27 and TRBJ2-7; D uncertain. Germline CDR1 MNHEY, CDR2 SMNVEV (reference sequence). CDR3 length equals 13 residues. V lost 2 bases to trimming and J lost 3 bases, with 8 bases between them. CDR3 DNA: TGTGCCAGCAGTTTAAGGCCAAGCTACGAGCAGTACTTC. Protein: CASSLRPSYEQYF.

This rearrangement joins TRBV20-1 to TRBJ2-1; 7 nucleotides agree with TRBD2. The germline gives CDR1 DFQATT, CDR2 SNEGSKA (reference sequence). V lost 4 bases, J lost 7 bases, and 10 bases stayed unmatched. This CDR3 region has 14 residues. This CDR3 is CSATHRGRANEQFF. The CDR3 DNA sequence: TGCAGTGCTACCCATCGGGGGAGGGCGAATGAGCAGTTCTTC.

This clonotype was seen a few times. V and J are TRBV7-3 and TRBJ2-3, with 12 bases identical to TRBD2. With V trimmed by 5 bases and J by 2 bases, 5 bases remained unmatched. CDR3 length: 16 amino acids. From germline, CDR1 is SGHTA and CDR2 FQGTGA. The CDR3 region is CASSLGLAGLTDTQYF. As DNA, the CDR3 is TGTGCCAGCAGCCTCGGACTAGCGGGGCTCACAGATACGCAGTATTTT.

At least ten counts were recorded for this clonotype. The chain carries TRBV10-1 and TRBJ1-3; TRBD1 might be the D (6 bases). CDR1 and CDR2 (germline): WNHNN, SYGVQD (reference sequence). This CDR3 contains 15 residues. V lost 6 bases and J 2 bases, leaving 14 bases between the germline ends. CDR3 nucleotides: TGCGCCAGCAGCGACCCCCGACAGGCTGGAAACACCATATATTTT. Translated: CASSDPRQAGNTIYF.

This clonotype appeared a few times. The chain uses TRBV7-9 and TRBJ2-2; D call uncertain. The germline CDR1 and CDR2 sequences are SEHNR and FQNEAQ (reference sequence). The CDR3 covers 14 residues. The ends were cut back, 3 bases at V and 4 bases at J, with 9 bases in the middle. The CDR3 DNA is TGTGCCAGCAGCTTTAGTGCAGCCACCGGGGAGCTGTTTTTT. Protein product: CASSFSAATGELFF.

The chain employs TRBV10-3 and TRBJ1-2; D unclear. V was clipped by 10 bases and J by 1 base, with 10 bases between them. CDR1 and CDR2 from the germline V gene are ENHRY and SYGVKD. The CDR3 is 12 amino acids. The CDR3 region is CATGALNYGYTF. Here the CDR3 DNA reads TGTGCCACCGGAGCCCTTAACTATGGCTACACCTTC.

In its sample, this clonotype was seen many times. CDR3 loop: CSVGQGVRAYEQYF. The CDR3 DNA reads as TGCAGCGTTGGACAGGGTGTGAGGGCCTACGAGCAGTACTTC. This chain joins TRBV29-1 and TRBJ2-7; 7 nucleotides match TRBD1. The germline CDR1 and CDR2 sequences are SQVTM and ANQGSEA. The CDR3 extends over 14 amino acids. The trim removed 4 bases at V and 2 bases at J, leaving 8 bases unmatched.

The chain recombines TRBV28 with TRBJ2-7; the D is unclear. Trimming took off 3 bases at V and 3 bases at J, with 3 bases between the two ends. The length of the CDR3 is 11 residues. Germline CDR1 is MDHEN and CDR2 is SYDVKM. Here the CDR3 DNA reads TGTGCCAGCAGTTTCGACTACGAGCAGTACTTC. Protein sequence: CASSFDYEQYF.